This entry describes one T cell receptor (beta chain). This entry is derived from a study of blood T cell repertoires in COVID-19. Whole-study context: T cells, B-cell-depleted T cells, or PBMCs provided the cDNA or gDNA that served as material.

Using immunoSEQ multiplex PCR, the repertoire was profiled, and TCRdb retains in-frame clones only, with some absent. The table has 110,000 or so clones, 84% seen once. V lost 6 bases to trimming and J lost 9 bases, with 15 bases between them. The CDR3 spans 14 residues. Germline CDR1 reads SNHLY; CDR2 reads FYNNEI. The sequencing sample was made of peripheral blood. The chain is built from TRBV2 and TRBJ1-6; D gene ambiguous. This receptor was taken from a woman between 50 and 59 years old with acute or convalescent COVID-19. The CDR3 DNA follows: TGTGCCAGCAGGCTAGACGGCCTCGGTTCACCCCTCCACTTT. Its protein is CASRLDGLGSPLHF. The complete variable domain, with remaining parts taken from reference TRBV2 and TRBJ1-6, reads EPEVTQTPSHQVTQMGQEVILRCVPISNHLYFYWYRQILGQKVEFLVSFYNNEISEKSEIFDDQFSVERPDGSNFTLKIRSTKLEDSAMYFCASRLDGLGSPLHFGNGTRLTVT.